This is a list of T cell receptor beta chains from one sample in a study of T cells in Graves' hyperthyroidism and ophthalmopathy. TCRdb independently ran MiXCR on the multiplex PCR reads; one entry per CDR3 protein. The sample yields about 460,000 distinct CDR3 sequences, 20% to 25% seen once. The sequencing sample was made of blood. These receptors were taken from a woman aged 70-85 years with Graves' ophthalmopathy. The CDR3 runs from the conserved cysteine through the conserved F or W. Fields, in order: CDR3 protein, CDR3 DNA, D gene, clone size, J gene, V gene. A D gene is named only where the DNA matches it firmly. Not all rows give a size; the values are once, few, many and, for expanded clones, a class.

cdr3_aa: CATSDVTGTGKETQYF
cdr3_nt: TGTGCCACCAGTGATGTAACCGGGACAGGGAAAGAGACCCAGTACTTC
d_call: TRBD1
clone_size: .
j_call: TRBJ2-5
v_call: TRBV24-1

cdr3_aa: CASSPGVAREQYF
cdr3_nt: TGTGCCAGCAGTCCCGGGGTAGCGCGTGAGCAGTACTTC
d_call: .
clone_size: .
j_call: TRBJ2-7
v_call: TRBV5-8

cdr3_aa: CARRREMDTGELFF
cdr3_nt: TGTGCCAGGCGGCGGGAGATGGACACCGGGGAGCTGTTTTTT
d_call: TRBD2
clone_size: few
j_call: TRBJ2-2
v_call: TRBV9

cdr3_aa: CASSLLGITKNIQYF
cdr3_nt: TGTGCCAGCAGTTTATTAGGGATAACCAAAAACATTCAGTACTTC
d_call: .
clone_size: .
j_call: TRBJ2-4
v_call: TRBV28

cdr3_aa: CASSLGANQPQHF
cdr3_nt: TGTGCCAGCAGCTTAGGAGCTAATCAGCCCCAGCATTTT
d_call: .
clone_size: many
j_call: TRBJ1-5
v_call: TRBV7-2

cdr3_aa: CASSFFVQGTLEQFF
cdr3_nt: TGTGCCAGCTCATTCTTCGTACAGGGGACCTTGGAGCAGTTCTTC
d_call: TRBD1
clone_size: .
j_call: TRBJ2-1
v_call: TRBV18

cdr3_aa: CASSRGNSDPDTQYF
cdr3_nt: TGCGCCAGCAGCCGGGGGAATAGCGATCCAGATACGCAGTATTTT
d_call: .
clone_size: .
j_call: TRBJ2-3
v_call: TRBV5-1

cdr3_aa: CASSFGRTLSGNTIYF
cdr3_nt: TGTGCCAGCAGTTTCGGACGGACCCTCTCTGGAAACACCATATATTTT
d_call: .
clone_size: many
j_call: TRBJ1-3
v_call: TRBV28

cdr3_aa: CASRPGPTNNEQFF
cdr3_nt: TGTGCCAGCAGGCCGGGACCAACCAACAATGAGCAGTTCTTC
d_call: .
clone_size: few
j_call: TRBJ2-1
v_call: TRBV28

cdr3_aa: CSARLAAQETQYF
cdr3_nt: TGCAGTGCCCGGCTGGCTGCTCAAGAGACCCAGTACTTC
d_call: .
clone_size: few
j_call: TRBJ2-5
v_call: TRBV20-1

cdr3_aa: CSASGQTYEQYF
cdr3_nt: TGCAGTGCTAGTGGCCAGACCTACGAGCAGTACTTC
d_call: .
clone_size: many
j_call: TRBJ2-7
v_call: TRBV20-1

cdr3_aa: CAWTDRSLREKLFF
cdr3_nt: TGTGCCTGGACAGACAGGTCCCTGAGGGAAAAACTGTTTTTT
d_call: .
clone_size: few
j_call: TRBJ1-4
v_call: TRBV30

cdr3_aa: CASSQDTGFSNQPQHF
cdr3_nt: TGCGCCAGCAGCCAAGATACGGGGTTTTCCAATCAGCCCCAGCATTTT
d_call: .
clone_size: .
j_call: TRBJ1-5
v_call: TRBV4-1

cdr3_aa: CASSLALSSYNEQFF
cdr3_nt: TGTGCCAGCAGCCTAGCCCTCAGCTCCTACAATGAGCAGTTCTTC
d_call: .
clone_size: many
j_call: TRBJ2-1
v_call: TRBV7-9

cdr3_aa: CASSSTGMLETQYF
cdr3_nt: TGTGCCAGCAGTTCGACAGGGATGTTAGAGACCCAGTACTTC
d_call: TRBD1
clone_size: .
j_call: TRBJ2-5
v_call: TRBV27

cdr3_aa: CASSFRALTGELFF
cdr3_nt: TGTGCCAGCAGCTTCAGGGCTTTAACCGGGGAGCTGTTTTTT
d_call: .
clone_size: .
j_call: TRBJ2-2
v_call: TRBV13

cdr3_aa: CASSDRAGGNQPQHF
cdr3_nt: TGTGCCAGCAGTGATCGGGCAGGGGGCAATCAGCCCCAGCATTTT
d_call: .
clone_size: few
j_call: TRBJ1-5
v_call: TRBV6-5

cdr3_aa: CASRTTDRYYGYTF
cdr3_nt: TGTGCCAGTAGAACGACGGACAGATACTATGGCTACACCTTC
d_call: .
clone_size: .
j_call: TRBJ1-2
v_call: TRBV19

cdr3_aa: CASSLAGASGPQETQYF
cdr3_nt: TGTGCCAGCAGCTTAGCGGGTGCGAGCGGGCCACAAGAGACCCAGTACTTC
d_call: .
clone_size: many
j_call: TRBJ2-5
v_call: TRBV7-8

cdr3_aa: CASSVGGDSGNTIYF
cdr3_nt: TGTGCCAGCAGCGTAGGGGGAGACTCTGGAAACACCATATATTTT
d_call: .
clone_size: .
j_call: TRBJ1-3
v_call: TRBV9

cdr3_aa: CASRATGGTRETQYF
cdr3_nt: TGTGCCAGTAGAGCGACAGGGGGGACGAGAGAGACCCAGTACTTC
d_call: TRBD1
clone_size: .
j_call: TRBJ2-5
v_call: TRBV19

cdr3_aa: CASSQDAQSKNIQYF
cdr3_nt: TGCGCCAGCAGCCAAGATGCACAATCCAAAAACATTCAGTACTTC
d_call: .
clone_size: once
j_call: TRBJ2-4
v_call: TRBV4-3